One and the same sample provided the 21 T cell receptor beta chains below, sequenced in a study of glioma-infiltrating T cells. Amplification of TCR alpha and beta CDR3 regions from RNA used iRepertoire nested multiplex PCR. One entry per CDR3 protein results from TCRdb running MiXCR on the multiplex PCR reads. Among about 410,000 distinct CDR3 sequences listed, roughly 41% were seen once. Sample: glioma tissue, nonneoplastic brain tissue, or PBMCs (not recorded which). These receptors were collected from a human donor with low-grade glioma or glioblastoma, undergoing nonglioma brain surgery, or in good health (not recorded which).

This clonotype was observed a few times. The chain combines TRBV12-3 or TRBV12-4 with TRBJ2-2, with 9 nucleotides matching TRBD1. CDR3 length: 13 residues. Trimming removed 6 bases from V and 5 bases from J; junction bases left unmatched: 1. This CDR3 reads CASRTGGTGELFF. CDR3 in DNA: TGTGCCAGCAGGACAGGGGGGACCGGGGAGCTGTTTTTT.

Of note for this clonotype: One base away lies a much larger clone, so this may be a sequencing read error. V gene TRBV19 combines with J gene TRBJ1-5, with D possibly matching TRBD1 (5 bases). This CDR3 spans 17 amino acids. CDR1 and CDR2 from the germline V gene are LNHDA and SQIVND (reference sequence). CDR3 nucleotide sequence: TGTGCCAGCAGTTACCCCGGACATCTTCGTAGCAATCGGCCCCAGCATTTT. It is translated as CASSYPGHLRSNRPQHF.

Details on this clonotype: Just one base apart from a much larger clone, this may be a read error. The V and J genes are TRBV27 and TRBJ2-2; D unclear. CDR1 is MNHEY, CDR2 SMNVEV, per germline (reference sequence). The V end lost 10 bases, the J end lost 1 base, and 13 bases lay between the germline ends. The CDR3 is 14 amino acids. CDR3 bases: TGTGCCAACCGAGCTTTACTGAACACCGGGGAGCTGTTTTTT. This encodes CANRALLNTGELFF.

The chain has TRBV27 and TRBJ2-7; 7 nucleotides agree with TRBD2. The CDR3 is 16 residues long. The trim removed 6 bases at V and 1 base at J, leaving 12 bases unmatched. Germline CDR1 and CDR2: MNHEY and SMNVEV (reference sequence). The CDR3 reads CASSLSWPGGSYEQYF. CDR3 sequence (DNA): TGTGCCAGCAGCTTGAGTTGGCCCGGGGGGTCCTACGAGCAGTACTTC.

This clonotype has at least ten counts. The V gene is TRBV20-1, the J gene TRBJ2-3; D remains unclear. This CDR3 contains 12 residues. V was shortened by 6 bases and J by 4 bases, with 11 bases between the two germline ends. From germline, CDR1 is DFQATT and CDR2 SNEGSKA (reference sequence). This chain's CDR3 is CSAPRRADTQYF. DNA of the CDR3: TGCAGTGCCCCGCGACGGGCAGATACGCAGTATTTT.

The genes are TRBV28 and TRBJ2-1; either TRBD1 or TRBD2 may fit D (5 bases each). Trimming cost V 2 bases and J 2 bases, with 13 bases left between them. The CDR3 extends over 16 amino acids. Per germline, CDR1 MDHEN and CDR2 SYDVKM. CDR3 region: CASSLAGREPYNEQFF. The CDR3 DNA sequence: TGTGCCAGCAGTTTAGCAGGGAGAGAGCCCTACAATGAGCAGTTCTTC.

CDR3 bases: TGTGCCAGCAGTAGCAATCTCCTACTAGTGCCGGTCACCGGGGAGCTGTTTTTT. As protein: CASSSNLLLVPVTGELFF. The gene calls are TRBV27 and TRBJ2-2; possibly TRBD2 for D (5 bases). CDR3 size: 18 residues. The germline V gene has CDR1 MNHEY and CDR2 SMNVEV (reference sequence). Trimming stripped 5 bases from V and 4 bases from J, with 23 bases between.

The genes are TRBV19 and TRBJ1-5; D gene unclear. The germline V and J ends were trimmed by 8 bases and 7 bases, with 15 bases remaining between them. The CDR3 sequence is 13 residues long. Germline loops: CDR1 LNHDA, CDR2 SQIVND (reference sequence). The CDR3 bases are TGTGCCAGTCCAGTAGGGCTCGAGCAGCCCCAGCATTTT. It is translated as CASPVGLEQPQHF.

A remark on this clonotype: A much larger clone lies a single base off, so this may be a read error. This sequence joins TRBV28 and TRBJ2-3; D gene uncertain. In germline, CDR1 is MDHEN, CDR2 SYDVKM. This CDR3 has 17 residues. V was trimmed by 5 bases and J by 4 bases, leaving 22 bases between them. CDR3 nucleotide sequence: TGTGCCAGCAGTCCCCTCCGACTCAAGGATCTGGCAGATACGCAGTATTTT. Its protein product is CASSPLRLKDLADTQYF.

This clonotype was counted ten times or more. The chain combines TRBV6-2 or TRBV6-3 with TRBJ1-2; weak D call: TRBD1 (6 bases). V dropped 10 bases and J dropped 1 base, with 13 bases sitting between them. CDR3 length equals 13 residues. Per germline, CDR1 MNHEY and CDR2 SVGEGT. CDR3 nucleotides: TGTGCCACCCGTCAGGACAGTAACTATGGCTACACCTTC. Translation: CATRQDSNYGYTF.

Worth noting for this clonotype: One end of the junction fails to match germline, which may point to a read error. The chain carries TRBV20-1 and TRBJ2-1; 9 nucleotides match TRBD2. The CDR3 is 15 amino acids. Germline values: CDR1 DFQATT, CDR2 SNEGSKA (reference sequence). CDR3 region: CSGIVWTSASYELFF. CDR3 bases: TGCAGTGGAATAGTCTGGACTAGCGCCTCCTACGAGCTGTTCTTC.

This chain joins TRBV27 and TRBJ2-6; the D is unclear. In germline, CDR1 is MNHEY, CDR2 SMNVEV (reference sequence). V was trimmed by 3 bases and J by 3 bases, leaving 18 bases between them. The CDR3 sequence is 18 residues long. The DNA of the CDR3 is TGTGCCAGCAGTTTCCTGGGGTTCTCCCTCCATGGGGCCAACGTCCTGACTTTC. It yields the protein CASSFLGFSLHGANVLTF.

The rearrangement uses TRBV6-1 and TRBJ1-1; D is possibly TRBD1 (5 bases). The CDR3 is 21 amino acids. V was clipped by 7 bases and J by 1 base, with 34 bases between them. In germline, CDR1 is MNHNS, CDR2 SASEGT. The CDR3 protein is CASTPGLRPPPKTFTNTEAFF. CDR3 in DNA: TGTGCCAGCACCCCAGGGTTGCGACCCCCACCGAAGACTTTTACGAACACTGAAGCTTTCTTT.

The chain uses TRBV12-3 or TRBV12-4 and TRBJ2-1, with 8 bases matching TRBD2. J gave up 8 bases and V 7 bases, and 10 bases lay outside the gene matches. The CDR3 consists of 14 residues. This CDR3 is CASTLVGAGDEQFF. For the CDR3, the DNA is TGTGCCAGCACCTTGGTGGGAGCGGGAGATGAGCAGTTCTTC.

In its sample, this clonotype was seen many times. V is TRBV5-1 and J is TRBJ1-6; 8 nucleotides agree with TRBD1. This CDR3 is built from 14 residues. The germline gives CDR1 SGHRS, CDR2 YFSETQ. Trimming cost V 3 bases and J 7 bases; bases outside gene matches: 3. CDR3 sequence reads: CASSWDRQNSPLHF. DNA for the CDR3: TGCGCCAGCAGCTGGGACAGGCAAAATTCACCCCTCCACTTT.

This clonotype was counted at least ten times. The rearrangement joins TRBV27 to TRBJ1-2; weak D call: TRBD1 (5 bases). Trimming took off 2 bases at V and 4 bases at J, with 11 bases between the two ends. Germline CDR1 and CDR2: MNHEY and SMNVEV (reference sequence). This CDR3 is 14 amino acids long. The CDR3 nucleotides read TGTGCCAGCAGTTTAGGCAGTGGGGGCTATGGCTACACCTTC. Protein: CASSLGSGGYGYTF.

This clonotype has only a few counts. V is TRBV7-2 and J is TRBJ1-1; the match to TRBD1 covers 11 bases. The CDR3 consists of 14 residues. Germline lookup yields CDR1 SGHTA and CDR2 FQGNSA. J was trimmed by 10 bases and V by 5 bases; bases with no gene match: 9. CDR3 nucleotide sequence: TGTGCCAGCAGCGTATCCGGGACAGGGGGTTTAGCTTTCTTT. Translation: CASSVSGTGGLAFF.

A few counts support this clonotype. The chain uses TRBV4-2 and TRBJ1-4; D is unclear. This CDR3 comprises 16 residues. CDR1 is LGHNA, CDR2 YNFKEQ, per germline. Trimming stripped 4 bases from V and 3 bases from J, with 15 bases between. The CDR3 sequence: CASSPLQRKANEKLFF. Here the CDR3 DNA reads TGTGCCAGCAGCCCCCTCCAACGGAAAGCTAATGAAAAACTGTTTTTT.

This chain uses TRBV2 with TRBJ2-3, with a tentative D call TRBD2 (5 bases). There are 14 residues in the CDR3. The germline CDR1 and CDR2 sequences are SNHLY and FYNNEI. V lost 8 bases, J lost 3 bases, and 15 bases lay in between. CDR3 in amino acids: CASGSILDTDTQYF. CDR3 coding DNA: TGTGCCAGCGGGTCGATACTAGATACAGATACGCAGTATTTT.

Worth noting for this clonotype: Just one base apart from a much larger clone, this may be a read error. This chain links TRBV10-3 with TRBJ1-1; D not resolved. Germline-derived CDR1 and CDR2 are ENHRY and SYGVKD. The CDR3 totals 14 residues. The CDR3 nucleotides read TGTGCCATCTCTCCGGTGCGAATGAAAACTGAAGCTTTCTTT. Amino acid sequence: CAISPVRMKTEAFF.

The chain employs TRBV24-1 and TRBJ2-1; a possible D gene is TRBD1 (5 bases). V lost 1 base, J lost 7 bases, and 10 bases lay in between. The CDR3 sequence is 14 residues long. CDR1 KGHDR and CDR2 SFDVKD come from the germline V gene. The CDR3 DNA follows: TGTGCCACCAGTGATTTCCAGCACAGGAATGAGCAGTTCTTC. This translates into CATSDFQHRNEQFF.